This TCR beta chain is drawn from a study of T cell changes during pregnancy in multiple sclerosis. There are 14 residues in the CDR3. Trimming took 1 base from V and 0 from J, leaving 6 bases between them. Germline assignment: CDR1 SGHVS and CDR2 FQNEAQ. The data were produced by immunoSEQ multiplex PCR, yet TCRdb's version contains in-frame clones alone and is incomplete. This repertoire shows tens of thousands of clones, over 85% found once; its top ten account for around 2.9%. The specimen comprised CD8+ T cells from peripheral blood mononuclear cells, sampled before pregnancy. The chain combines TRBV7-8 with TRBJ1-1; no clear D. The TCR was taken from a female donor with multiple sclerosis, enrolled in a pregnancy study. This CDR3 reads CASSLDTMNTEAFF. CDR3 nucleotides: TGTGCCAGCAGCTTAGACACGATGAACACTGAAGCTTTCTTT.